This is a list of T cell receptor beta chains from one sample in a study of molecular identifiers for immune sequencing clone quantification. TCRdb reprocessed the PCR reads with MiXCR, giving one entry per CDR3 protein. The sample consists of approximately 500,000 distinct CDR3 sequences, over 20% of them appearing once. Sequenced input: naive CD8+ T cells from blood, with Jurkat cell RNA spiked in. The source of these receptors is a human donor in good health. Some libraries in this study had Jurkat cell RNA spiked in. Each CDR3 is given with its conserved first and last residue.

>TRBV7-9|TRBJ2-3
CAGGAYLITSSTDTQYF
>TRBV12-3/TRBV12-4|TRBJ2-5
CASSLGTSGSPQETQYF
>TRBV5-5|TRBJ2-7
CAGSFYPTGSYEQYF
>TRBV29-1|TRBJ2-2
CSVEDLVQGQTGELFF
>TRBV12-3/TRBV12-4|TRBJ1-1
CASSYPQGESTEAFF
>TRBV12-3/TRBV12-4|TRBJ1-5
CASSSTVLGANQPQHF
>TRBV4-3|TRBJ1-1
CASSQDINVNTEAFF
>TRBV5-1|TRBJ1-2
CASSLEPPGQGKDGYTF
>TRBV4-3|TRBJ1-4
CASSQDSTNEKLFF
>TRBV6-2/TRBV6-3|TRBJ2-7
CASSYVQEQYF
>TRBV11-2|TRBJ2-5
CASSSRLLGGETQYF
>TRBV4-3|TRBJ2-7
CASSPRGYEQCF
>TRBV7-9|TRBJ2-7
CASSWDRAAYEQYF
>TRBV7-2|TRBJ2-7
CASSFPDYEQYF
>TRBV4-3|TRBJ1-6
CASSEGTGADSPLHF
>TRBV19|TRBJ2-7
CASSIARGQNYEQYF
>TRBV6-5|TRBJ1-1
CASRPRGGSTEAFF
>TRBV28|TRBJ2-3
CASSLWTSDQYF
>TRBV10-3|TRBJ2-7
CAISEPTGGIYEQYF
>TRBV7-2|TRBJ2-1
CASSSTTSYNEQFF
>TRBV6-5|TRBJ2-7
CASSLDHREQYF
>TRBV2|TRBJ2-7
CASGGTGDGEQYF
>TRBV6-2/TRBV6-3|TRBJ2-7
CASSPVGAPFYEQYF
>TRBV7-9|TRBJ1-1
CASSLVKTVTEAFF
>TRBV27|TRBJ2-1
CASSLILAGGPSVSYNEQFF
>TRBV5-6|TRBJ1-1
CASSLAGEATEAFF
>TRBV3-1|TRBJ2-3
CASSPTPDRGWADTQYF
>TRBV6-2/TRBV6-3|TRBJ2-3
CASSSLAGPTDTQYF
>TRBV7-9|TRBJ2-5
CASSLIRSPQETQYF
>TRBV9|TRBJ2-5
CASSATGTRGSQYF
>TRBV4-1|TRBJ2-7
CASSQDSRQGYYEQYF
>TRBV11-2|TRBJ2-1
CASSLVLTSGLLYNEQFF
>TRBV20-1|TRBJ2-7
CSARDLSGSHEQYF
>TRBV27|TRBJ1-2
CASRETGGAGGYTF
>TRBV20-1|TRBJ2-7
CSVAKLAGGPGEQYF
>TRBV20-1|TRBJ1-1
CSARGEVSNTEAFF
>TRBV30|TRBJ1-5
CAWSVGSNQPQHF
>TRBV29-1|TRBJ2-1
CSGQYRGVIDEQFF
>TRBV20-1|TRBJ2-3
CSASRDRVVVYTDTQYF
>TRBV3-1|TRBJ2-1
CASSQGNRDSNEQFF
>TRBV10-3|TRBJ2-3
CAIRGTGVTDTQYF
>TRBV19|TRBJ1-5
CASIGQGLNQPQHF
>TRBV6-2/TRBV6-3|TRBJ2-7
CASSNSGGLSYEQYF
>TRBV7-9|TRBJ1-1
CASSPGQLSTEAFF
>TRBV2|TRBJ2-5
CASRGTEETQYF
>TRBV6-1|TRBJ1-2
CASSELGQTYYGYTF
>TRBV12-5|TRBJ1-1
CASVLTERTEAFF
>TRBV14|TRBJ2-2
CASSQFSTGELFF
>TRBV7-2|TRBJ1-1
CASREYTEAFF
>TRBV4-3|TRBJ1-6
CASSQDRQGINSPLHF
>TRBV4-3|TRBJ1-2
CASSQDVTQSYGYTF
>TRBV7-2|TRBJ2-5
CASSSLNGQLAGGPGTQYF
>TRBV6-5|TRBJ1-4
CASSYRTDNEKLFF
>TRBV19|TRBJ1-2
CASSYGTGSGYTF
>TRBV27|TRBJ1-6
CASTPRRNSPLHF